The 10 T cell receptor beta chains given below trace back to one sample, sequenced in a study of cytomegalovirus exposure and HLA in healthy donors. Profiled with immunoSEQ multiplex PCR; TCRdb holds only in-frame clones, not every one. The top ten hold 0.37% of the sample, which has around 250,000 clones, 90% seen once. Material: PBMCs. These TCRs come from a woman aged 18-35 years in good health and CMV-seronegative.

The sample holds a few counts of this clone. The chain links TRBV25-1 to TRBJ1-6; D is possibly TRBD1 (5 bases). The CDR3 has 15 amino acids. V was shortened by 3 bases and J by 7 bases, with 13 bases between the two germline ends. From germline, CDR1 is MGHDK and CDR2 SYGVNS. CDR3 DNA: TGTGCCAGCAGTGAGCAGGGCGTCGGGAATTCACCCCTCCACTTT. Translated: CASSEQGVGNSPLHF. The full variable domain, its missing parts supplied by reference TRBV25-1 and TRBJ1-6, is EADIYQTPRYLVIGTGKKITLECSQTMGHDKMYWYQQDPGMELHLIHYSYGVNSTEKGDLSSESTVSRIRTEHFPLTLESARPSHTSQYLCASSEQGVGNSPLHFGNGTRLTVT.

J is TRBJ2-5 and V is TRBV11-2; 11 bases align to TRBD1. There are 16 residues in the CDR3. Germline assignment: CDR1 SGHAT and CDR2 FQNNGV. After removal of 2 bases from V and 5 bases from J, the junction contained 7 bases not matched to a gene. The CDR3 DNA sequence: TGTGCCAGCAGCTTAATCGGACAGGGGGCGCGGGAGACCCAGTACTTC. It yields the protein CASSLIGQGARETQYF.

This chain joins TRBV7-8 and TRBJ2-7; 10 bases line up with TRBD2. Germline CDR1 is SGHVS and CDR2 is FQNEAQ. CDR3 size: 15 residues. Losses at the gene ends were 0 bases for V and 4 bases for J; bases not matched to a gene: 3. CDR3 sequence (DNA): TGTGCCAGCAGCTTAGCTAGCGGGGGGCCTTACGAGCAGTACGTC. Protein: CASSLASGGPYEQYV.

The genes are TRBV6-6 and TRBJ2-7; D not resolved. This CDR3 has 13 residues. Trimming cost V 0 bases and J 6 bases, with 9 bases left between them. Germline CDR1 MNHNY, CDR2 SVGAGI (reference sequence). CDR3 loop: CASSYSGRFEQYV. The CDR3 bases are TGTGCCAGCAGTTACTCTGGGCGTTTCGAGCAGTACGTC.

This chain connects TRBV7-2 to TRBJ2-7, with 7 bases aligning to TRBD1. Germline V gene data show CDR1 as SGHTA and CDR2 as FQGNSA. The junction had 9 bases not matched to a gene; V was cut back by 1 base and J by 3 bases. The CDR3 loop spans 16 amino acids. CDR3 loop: CASSLVHGTVGYEQYF. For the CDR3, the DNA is TGTGCCAGCAGCTTAGTACACGGGACAGTAGGCTACGAGCAGTACTTC.

CDR3 nucleotide sequence: TGTGCCAGTCTGGGCGCTGTAAAAATGGGTGAAAAACTGTTTTTT. Translated, it gives CASLGAVKMGEKLFF. This chain joins TRBV19 and TRBJ1-4, with D hard to call. Per germline, CDR1 LNHDA and CDR2 SQIVND (reference sequence). V was pared by 8 bases and J by 7 bases, with 20 bases between. The CDR3 consists of 15 residues.

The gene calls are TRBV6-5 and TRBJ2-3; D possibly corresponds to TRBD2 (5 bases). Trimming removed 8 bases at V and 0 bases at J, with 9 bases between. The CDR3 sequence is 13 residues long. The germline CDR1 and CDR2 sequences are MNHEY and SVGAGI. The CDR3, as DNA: TGTGCCAGCCGGGAACCAAGCACAGATACGCAGTATTTT. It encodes CASREPSTDTQYF.

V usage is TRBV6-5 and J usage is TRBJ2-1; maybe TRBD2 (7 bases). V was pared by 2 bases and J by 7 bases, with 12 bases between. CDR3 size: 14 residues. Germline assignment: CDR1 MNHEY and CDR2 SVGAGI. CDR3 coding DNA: TGTGCCAGCAGTTACACAGGGAGGGGGAATGAGCAGTTCTTC. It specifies CASSYTGRGNEQFF.

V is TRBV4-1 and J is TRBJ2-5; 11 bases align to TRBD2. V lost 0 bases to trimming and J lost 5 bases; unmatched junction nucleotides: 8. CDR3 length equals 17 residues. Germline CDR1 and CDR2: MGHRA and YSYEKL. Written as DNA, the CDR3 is TGCGCCAGCAGCCAAGAAGATAGCGGGGGGGCCGTGGAGACCCAGTACTTC. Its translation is CASSQEDSGGAVETQYF.

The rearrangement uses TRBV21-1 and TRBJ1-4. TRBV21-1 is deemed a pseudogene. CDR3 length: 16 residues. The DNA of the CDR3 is TGTGCCAGCAGCAAAGGAAAAAAAGCTGATAATGAAAAACTGTTTTTT. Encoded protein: CASSKGKKADNEKLFF.